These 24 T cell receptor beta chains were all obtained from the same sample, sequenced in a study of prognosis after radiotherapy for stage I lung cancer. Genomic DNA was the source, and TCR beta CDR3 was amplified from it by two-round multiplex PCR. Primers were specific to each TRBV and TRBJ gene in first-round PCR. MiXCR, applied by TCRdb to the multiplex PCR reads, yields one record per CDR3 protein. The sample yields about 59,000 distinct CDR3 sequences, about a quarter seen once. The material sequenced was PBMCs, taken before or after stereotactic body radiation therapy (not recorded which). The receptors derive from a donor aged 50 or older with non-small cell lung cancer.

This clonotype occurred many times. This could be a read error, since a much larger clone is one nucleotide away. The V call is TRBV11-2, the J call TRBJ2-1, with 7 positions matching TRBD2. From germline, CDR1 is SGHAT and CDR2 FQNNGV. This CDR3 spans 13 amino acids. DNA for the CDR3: TGTGTCAGCAGACTCGGGGGGTACAATGAGCAGTTCTTC. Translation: CVSRLGGYNEQFF.

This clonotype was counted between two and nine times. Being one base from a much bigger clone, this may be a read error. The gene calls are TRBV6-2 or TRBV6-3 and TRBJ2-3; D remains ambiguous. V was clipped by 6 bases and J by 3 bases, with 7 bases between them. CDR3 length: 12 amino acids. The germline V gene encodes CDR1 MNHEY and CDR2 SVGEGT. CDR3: CASRIWTDTQYF. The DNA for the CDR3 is TGTGCCAGCAGGATCTGGACAGATACGCAGTATTTT.

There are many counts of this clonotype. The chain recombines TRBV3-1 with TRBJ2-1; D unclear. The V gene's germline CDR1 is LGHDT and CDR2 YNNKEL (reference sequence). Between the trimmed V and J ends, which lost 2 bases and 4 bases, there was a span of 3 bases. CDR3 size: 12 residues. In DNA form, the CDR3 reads TGTGCCAGCAGCCAACTGTACAATGAGCAGTTCTTC. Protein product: CASSQLYNEQFF.

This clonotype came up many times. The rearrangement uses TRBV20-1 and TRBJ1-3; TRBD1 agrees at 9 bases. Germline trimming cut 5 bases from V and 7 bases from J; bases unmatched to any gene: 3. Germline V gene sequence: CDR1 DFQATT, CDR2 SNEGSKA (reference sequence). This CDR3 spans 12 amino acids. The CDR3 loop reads CSAGTGRNTIYF. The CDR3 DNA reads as TGCAGTGCTGGGACAGGGAGGAACACCATATATTTT.

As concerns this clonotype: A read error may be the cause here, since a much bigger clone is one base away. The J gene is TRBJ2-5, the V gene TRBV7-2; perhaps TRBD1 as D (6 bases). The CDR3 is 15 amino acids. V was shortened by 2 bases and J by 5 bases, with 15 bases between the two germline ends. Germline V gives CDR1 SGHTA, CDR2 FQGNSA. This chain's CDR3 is CASSLIVSQGETQYF. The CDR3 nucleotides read TGTGCCAGCAGCTTAATCGTCAGCCAGGGGGAGACCCAGTACTTC.

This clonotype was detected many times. CDR3: CASSLVRGRAEAFF. The CDR3 region has the DNA TGTGCCAGCAGCTTAGTTCGGGGCAGGGCTGAAGCTTTCTTT. The V call is TRBV7-2, the J call TRBJ1-1, with TRBD1 as a possible D gene (5 bases). V dropped 1 base and J dropped 6 bases, with 12 bases sitting between them. The CDR3 is 14 amino acids. Germline V gene lookup returns CDR1 SGHTA and CDR2 FQGNSA.

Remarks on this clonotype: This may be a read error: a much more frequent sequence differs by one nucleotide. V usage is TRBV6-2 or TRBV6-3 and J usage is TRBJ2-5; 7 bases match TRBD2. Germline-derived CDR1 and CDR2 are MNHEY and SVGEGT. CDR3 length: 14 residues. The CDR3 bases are TGTGCCAGCAAAAACGGGGGGACCCAAGAGACCAAGTACTTC. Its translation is CASKNGGTQETKYF.

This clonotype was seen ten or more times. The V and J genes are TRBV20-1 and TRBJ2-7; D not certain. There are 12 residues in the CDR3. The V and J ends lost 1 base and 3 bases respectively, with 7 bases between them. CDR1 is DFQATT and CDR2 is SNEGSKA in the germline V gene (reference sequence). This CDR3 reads CSARVGIYEQYF. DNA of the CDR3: TGCAGTGCTAGAGTTGGCATCTACGAGCAGTACTTC.

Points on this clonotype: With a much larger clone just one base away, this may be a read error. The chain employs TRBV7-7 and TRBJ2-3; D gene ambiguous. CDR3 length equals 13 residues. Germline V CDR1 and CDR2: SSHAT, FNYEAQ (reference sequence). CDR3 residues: CASSSSTADTQYF. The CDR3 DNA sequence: TGTGCTAGCAGCTCCAGCACGGCAGATACGCAGTATTTT.

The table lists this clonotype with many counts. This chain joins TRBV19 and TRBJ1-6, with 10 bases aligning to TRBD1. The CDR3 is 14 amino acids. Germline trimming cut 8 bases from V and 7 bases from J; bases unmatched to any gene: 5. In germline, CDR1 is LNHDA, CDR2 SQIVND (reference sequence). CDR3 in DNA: TGTGCCAGTCGTAGGGGACAGGGGAATTCACCCCTCCACTTT. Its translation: CASRRGQGNSPLHF. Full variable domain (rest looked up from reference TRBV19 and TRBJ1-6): DGGITQSPKYLFRKEGQNVTLSCEQNLNHDAMYWYRQDPGQGLRLIYYSQIVNDFQKGDIAEGYSVSREKKESFPLTVTSAQKNPTAFYLCASRRGQGNSPLHFGNGTRLTVT.

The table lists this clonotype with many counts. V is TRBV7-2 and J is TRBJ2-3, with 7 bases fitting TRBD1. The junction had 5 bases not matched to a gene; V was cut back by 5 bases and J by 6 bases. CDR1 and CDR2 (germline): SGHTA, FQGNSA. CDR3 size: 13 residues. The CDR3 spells CASSVGGRDTQYF. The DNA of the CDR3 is TGTGCCAGCAGCGTAGGGGGCAGGGATACGCAGTATTTT. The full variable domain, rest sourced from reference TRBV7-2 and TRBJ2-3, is GAGVSQSPSNKVTEKGKDVELRCDPISGHTALYWYRQSLGQGLEFLIYFQGNSAPDKSGLPSDRFSAERTGGSVSTLTIQRTQQEDSAVYLCASSVGGRDTQYFGPGTRLTVL.

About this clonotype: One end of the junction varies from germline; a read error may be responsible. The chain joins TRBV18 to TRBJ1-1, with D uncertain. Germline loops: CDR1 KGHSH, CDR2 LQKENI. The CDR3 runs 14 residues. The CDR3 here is CASSSSTVNTESFF. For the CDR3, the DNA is TGTGCCAGCTCATCTTCGACGGTCAACACTGAATCTTTCTTT.

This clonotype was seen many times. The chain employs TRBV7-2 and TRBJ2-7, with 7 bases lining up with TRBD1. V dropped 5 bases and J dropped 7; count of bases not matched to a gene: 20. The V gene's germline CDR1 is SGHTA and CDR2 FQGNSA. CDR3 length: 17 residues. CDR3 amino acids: CASSPGFDRVGEGEQYF. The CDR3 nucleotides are TGTGCCAGCAGCCCGGGATTTGACAGGGTGGGAGAGGGGGAGCAGTACTTC.

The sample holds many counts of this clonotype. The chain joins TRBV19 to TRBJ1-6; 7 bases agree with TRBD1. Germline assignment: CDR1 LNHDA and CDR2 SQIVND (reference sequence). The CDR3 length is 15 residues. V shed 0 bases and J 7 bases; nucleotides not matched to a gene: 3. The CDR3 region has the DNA TGTGCCAGTAGTATAGAACAGGGGCGCAATTCACCCCTCCACTTT. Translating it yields CASSIEQGRNSPLHF.

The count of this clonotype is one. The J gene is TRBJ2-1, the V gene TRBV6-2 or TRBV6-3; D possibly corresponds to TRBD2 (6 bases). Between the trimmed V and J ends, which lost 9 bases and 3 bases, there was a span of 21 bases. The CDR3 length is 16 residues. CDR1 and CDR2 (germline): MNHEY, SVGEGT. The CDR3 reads CASSHRGGAIYNEQFF. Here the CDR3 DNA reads TGTGCCAGTAGTCACCGTGGAGGGGCAATCTACAATGAGCAGTTCTTC.

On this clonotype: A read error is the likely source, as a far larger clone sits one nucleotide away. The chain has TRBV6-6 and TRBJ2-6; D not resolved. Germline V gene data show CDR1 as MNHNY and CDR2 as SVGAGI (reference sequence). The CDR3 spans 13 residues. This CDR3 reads CARSYSWVDVLTF. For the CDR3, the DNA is TGTGCCAGAAGTTACTCGTGGGTCGACGTCCTGACTTTC.

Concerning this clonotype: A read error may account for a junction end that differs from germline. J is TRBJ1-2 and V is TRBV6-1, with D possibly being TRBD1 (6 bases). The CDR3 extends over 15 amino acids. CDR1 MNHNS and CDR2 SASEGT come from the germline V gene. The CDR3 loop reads CAGSEATQGRYVYTF. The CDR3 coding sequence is TGTGCCGGCAGTGAAGCAACCCAGGGGAGGTATGTCTACACCTTC.

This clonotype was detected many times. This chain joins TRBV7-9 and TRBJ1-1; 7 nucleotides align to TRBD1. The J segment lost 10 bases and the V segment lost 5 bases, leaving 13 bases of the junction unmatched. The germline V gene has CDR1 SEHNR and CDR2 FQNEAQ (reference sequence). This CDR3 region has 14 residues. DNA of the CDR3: TGTGCCAGCAGCGTCAACAGGGGCCCTAATGCAGCTTTCTTT. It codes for CASSVNRGPNAAFF.

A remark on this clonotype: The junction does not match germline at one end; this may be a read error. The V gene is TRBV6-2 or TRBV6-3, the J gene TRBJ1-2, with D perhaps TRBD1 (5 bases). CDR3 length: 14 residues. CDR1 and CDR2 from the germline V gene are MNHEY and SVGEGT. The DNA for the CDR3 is TGTTCCAGCAGTTACCTACAGGCGGTCTATGGCTACACCTTC. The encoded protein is CSSSYLQAVYGYTF.

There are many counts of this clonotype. The CDR3 is CASSPFGDTEAFF. Here the CDR3 DNA reads TGTGCCAGCAGTCCGTTTGGCGACACTGAAGCTTTCTTT. The chain links TRBV12-3 or TRBV12-4 to TRBJ1-1; D not resolved. The ends were cut back, 5 bases at V and 3 bases at J, with 10 bases in the middle. This CDR3 region has 13 residues.

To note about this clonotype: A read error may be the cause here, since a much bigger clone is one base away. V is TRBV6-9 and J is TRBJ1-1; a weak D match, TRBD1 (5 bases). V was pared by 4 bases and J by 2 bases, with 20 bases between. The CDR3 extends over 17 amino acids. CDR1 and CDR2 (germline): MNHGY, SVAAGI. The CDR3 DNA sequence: TGTGCCAGCAGTTCTAGGTTATCTCAGGGCCGCAACACTGAAGCTTTCTTT. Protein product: CASSSRLSQGRNTEAFF.

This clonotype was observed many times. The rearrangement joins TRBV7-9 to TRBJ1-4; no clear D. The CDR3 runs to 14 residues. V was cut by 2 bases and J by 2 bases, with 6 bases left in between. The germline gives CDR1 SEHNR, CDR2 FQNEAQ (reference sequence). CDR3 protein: CASSLPATNEKLFF. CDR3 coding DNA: TGTGCCAGCAGCTTACCGGCGACTAATGAAAAACTGTTTTTT.

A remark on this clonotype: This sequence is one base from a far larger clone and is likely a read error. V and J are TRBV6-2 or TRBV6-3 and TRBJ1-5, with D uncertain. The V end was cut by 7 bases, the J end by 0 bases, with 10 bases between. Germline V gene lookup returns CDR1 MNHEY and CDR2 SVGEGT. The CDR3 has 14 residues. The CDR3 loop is CASTEEYSNQPQHF. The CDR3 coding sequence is TGTGCCAGCACAGAAGAGTATAGCAATCAGCCCCAGCATTTT.

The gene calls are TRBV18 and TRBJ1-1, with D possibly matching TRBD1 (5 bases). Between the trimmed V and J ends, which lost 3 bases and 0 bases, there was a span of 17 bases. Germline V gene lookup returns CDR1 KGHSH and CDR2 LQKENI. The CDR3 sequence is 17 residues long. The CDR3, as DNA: TGTGCCAGCTCACCTACCTCGCTGCAGGGTGTGAACACTGAAGCTTTCTTT. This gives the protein CASSPTSLQGVNTEAFF.